This T cell receptor beta chain was obtained from a study of cytomegalovirus exposure and HLA in healthy donors. Whole-study results and caveats: Sequencing likely caused a cluster of highly shared sequence variants. In a later analysis, a missense DCLRE1C variant was linked to TCR beta V- and J-gene trimming.

CDR3 length: 16 residues. With 0 bases clipped from V and 7 bases from J, the junction kept 8 bases outside the gene matches. The germline gives CDR1 SGDLS, CDR2 YYNGEE. PCR involved 60 Vbeta and 13 Jbeta primers. The protocol was immunoSEQ multiplex PCR, while the TCRdb copy is restricted to in-frame clones and leaves out a portion. The table has roughly 180,000 clones, under 90% seen once. With respect to this clone: Its target is not known.

V and J are TRBV9 and TRBJ2-2, with 8 bases that match TRBD2. The sequence derives from a man under 40 in good health and CMV-seropositive. Sequenced: PBMCs. The DNA for the CDR3 is TGTGCCAGCAGCGTAGAAAACGGGGGGGCTGACGGGGAGCTGTTTTTT. Translated: CASSVENGGADGELFF.